The clone carrying this T cell receptor (beta chain) was recorded only once. Its antigen is unknown. V lost 4 bases to trimming and J lost 7 bases, with 17 bases between them. This CDR3 is built from 15 residues. Germline CDR1 and CDR2: MGHRA and YSYEKL. These data come from a study of T cells in localized non-small cell lung cancer. Study-level points and caveats: Compared with tumor, uninvolved adjacent lung displayed greater T cell clonality, ranking highest overall.

Generated by immunoSEQ multiplex PCR, the TCRdb table keeps only in-frame clones and is missing some. The repertoire has under 25,000 clones, about nine tenths of them found once; the top ten carry 3.5% to 5%. The TCR originated in a male donor at least 60 years old with stage I squamous cell lung carcinoma. This material consisted of peripheral blood, taken before any cancer treatment. The chain links TRBV4-1 to TRBJ2-1; D assignment may be TRBD1 or TRBD2 (5 bases each). The CDR3 DNA reads TGCGCCAGCAGCCCCCTCGGGGCGTCTGAGAATGAGCAGTTCTTC. Its protein product is CASSPLGASENEQFF.